This TCR beta chain was documented in a study of blood T cells in healthy people across ages. Healthy Caucasians from Russia aged about 6 to 100 served as donors. Per the germline V gene, CDR1 is PRHDT and CDR2 is FYEKMQ (reference sequence). CDR3 length: 15 amino acids. Next came a second PCR, run for about 7 to 12 cycles, which used a sample-barcoded 5' primer along with a J-beta primer mix. The template-switch adaptor was a 5' adaptor with 12 random nucleotides. It tagged each cDNA molecule. TCRdb fed the 5' RACE reads into MiXCR, producing one record per CDR3 protein. Among roughly 1,500,000 distinct CDR3 sequences listed, approximately 32% were seen once. Study-level findings and limits: While age rose, TCR beta diversity per million T cells dropped in a roughly linear way. Compared with aged donors, long-lived donors showed fewer expanded clones, suggesting selection.

With respect to this clonotype: The target antigen is unknown. Since a much larger clone is just one base distant, this may be a read error.

The receptor comes from a woman aged 30 to 39 in good health. The genes are TRBV13 and TRBJ2-3, with D perhaps matching TRBD1 (6 bases). Sequenced input: blood. The CDR3 protein is CANSSTQGWKDTQYF. CDR3 DNA: TGTGCCAACAGCTCGACACAGGGTTGGAAAGATACGCAGTATTTT. The variable domain in full, with the rest retrieved from reference TRBV13 and TRBJ2-3, is AAGVIQSPRHLIKEKRETATLKCYPIPRHDTVYWYQQGPGQDPQFLISFYEKMQSDKGSIPDRFSAQQFSDYHSELNMSSLELGDSALYFCANSSTQGWKDTQYFGPGTRLTVL.